In this sample, the clone carrying this T cell receptor (beta chain) turned up once. Its antigen is undetermined. This record belongs to a study of T cell repertoires in cytomegalovirus infection. Overall study: Recently identified HLA-C-restricted and well-studied HLA-B-restricted CMV epitopes were used. TCR beta signatures that were public indicated CMV infection and matching HLA type.

TCRdb fed the reads into MiXCR, producing one record per CDR3 protein. Found here are 230,000 or so distinct CDR3 sequences, 38% of them singletons; the top ten hold 59%. Germline CDR1 reads SNHLY; CDR2 reads FYNNEI. CDR3 length: 17 amino acids. V was pared by 3 bases and J by 0 bases, with 12 bases between. General observations from the study: Adding up the frequency of public TCR beta families identified people who carried CMV plus the relevant HLA. Across the ex vivo response, the dominant clonotypes were HLA-C-restricted CMV-specific TCR beta clonotypes.

Specimen: CD8+ T cells from cultured PBMCs, collected from culture after CMV antigen stimulation. The chain carries TRBV2 and TRBJ1-6; D is possibly TRBD1 (6 bases). The origin of this receptor is a human donor in good health (CMV status not recorded). Some clones in this sample may be carry-over from other donors' samples. CDR3 bases: TGTGCCAGCAGTGAGACAGGATCCAACTCCTATAATTCACCCCTCCACTTT. The encoded protein is CASSETGSNSYNSPLHF.